This T cell receptor (beta chain) was retrieved from a study of OX40 agonist ivuxolimab in advanced cancers. Study context: Patients received the agonistic anti-OX40 (CD134) antibody ivuxolimab.

Blood samples were obtained at baseline, cycle 4 day 1, and cycle 7 day 1. This clone was recorded a few times. Some clones are missing from TCRdb's copy, which holds only in-frame ones; the method was immunoSEQ multiplex PCR. The data hold some 58,000 clones, with approximately 86% observed a single time. CDR1 WSHSY and CDR2 SAAADI come from the germline V gene. V was clipped by 4 bases and J by 0 bases; unmatched bases: 4. The CDR3 has 16 residues. The starting material was CD4+ or CD8+ T cells sorted from blood, obtained in a trial of the OX40 agonist ivuxolimab. This clonotype was sampled from an adult with an advanced solid tumor such as melanoma, head and neck, liver or kidney cancer. The chain has TRBV10-2 and TRBJ2-4; TRBD1 aligns across 9 bases. CDR3 sequence reads: CASSVGQGIAKNIQYF. The CDR3 nucleotides read TGCGCCAGCAGTGTGGGACAGGGAATAGCCAAAAACATTCAGTACTTC.